The following is a T cell receptor (beta chain) sequence with its context. What it binds is not known. Time point reported: baseline, week 1 (first vaccination visit). Treatment here: pre-vaccination baseline after standard-of-care therapy. Newly diagnosed WHO grade 3 or 4 IDH1-mutant, ATRX-lost astrocytomas were identified in the donors. This entry belongs to a study of a mutant IDH1 vaccine in newly diagnosed glioma. Study as a whole: Treated patients had a mean age of roughly 40 years and an approximately 60% male, around 38% female split.

CDR1 SNHLY and CDR2 FYNNEI come from the germline V gene. V trimming: 6 bases; J trimming: 3 bases; junction bases outside the gene matches: 9. The CDR3 has 16 amino acids. The assay was immunoSEQ multiplex PCR, and TCRdb's table has in-frame clones only and misses some. The table records just under 95,000 clones, around four fifths of them present only once. Study-wide results and caveats: Vaccine-induced immune responses occurred in over 80% of patients. Changes to the top peripheral T cell clonotypes appeared unrelated to pseudoprogression.

Material: PBMCs, obtained from a glioma patient treated with radiotherapy, temozolomide or both. This receptor was taken from a man between 40 and 49 years old with glioma. The gene calls are TRBV2 and TRBJ2-5; 11 bases align to TRBD2. The CDR3 reads CASSLAGGRLKETQYF. Written as DNA, the CDR3 is TGTGCCAGCAGCCTAGCGGGGGGCCGACTTAAAGAGACCCAGTACTTC.